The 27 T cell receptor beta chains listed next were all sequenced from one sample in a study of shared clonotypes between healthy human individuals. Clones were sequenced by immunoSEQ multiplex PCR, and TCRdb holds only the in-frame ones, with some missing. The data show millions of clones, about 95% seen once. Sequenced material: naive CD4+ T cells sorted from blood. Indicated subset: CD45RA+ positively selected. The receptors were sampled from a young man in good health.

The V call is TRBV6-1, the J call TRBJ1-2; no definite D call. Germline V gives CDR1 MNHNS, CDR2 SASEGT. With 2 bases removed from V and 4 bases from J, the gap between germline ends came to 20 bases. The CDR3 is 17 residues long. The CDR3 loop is CASSEIYPDQFGYGYTF. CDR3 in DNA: TGTGCCAGCAGTGAAATTTACCCGGACCAGTTCGGCTATGGCTACACCTTC.

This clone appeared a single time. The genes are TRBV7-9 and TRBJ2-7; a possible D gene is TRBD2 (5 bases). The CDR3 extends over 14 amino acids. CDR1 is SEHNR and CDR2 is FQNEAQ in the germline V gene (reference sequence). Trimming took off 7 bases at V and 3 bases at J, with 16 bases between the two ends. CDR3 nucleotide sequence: TGTGCCAGCACCAATTTCGAGGGCAGCTACGAGCAGTACTTC. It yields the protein CASTNFEGSYEQYF.

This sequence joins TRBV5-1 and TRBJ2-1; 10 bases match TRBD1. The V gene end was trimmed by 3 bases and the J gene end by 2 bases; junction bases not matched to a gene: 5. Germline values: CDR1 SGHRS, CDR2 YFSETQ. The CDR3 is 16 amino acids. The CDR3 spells CASSSSGTGAYNEQFF. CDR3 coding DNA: TGCGCCAGCAGCTCTTCCGGGACAGGGGCCTACAATGAGCAGTTCTTC.

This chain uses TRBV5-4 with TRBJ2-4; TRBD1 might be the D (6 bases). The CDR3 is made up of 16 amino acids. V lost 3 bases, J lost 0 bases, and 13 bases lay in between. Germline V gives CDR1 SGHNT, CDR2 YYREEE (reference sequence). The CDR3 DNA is TGTGCCAGCAGCTCTCGACAGGAGCTAGCCAAAAACATTCAGTACTTC. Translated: CASSSRQELAKNIQYF.

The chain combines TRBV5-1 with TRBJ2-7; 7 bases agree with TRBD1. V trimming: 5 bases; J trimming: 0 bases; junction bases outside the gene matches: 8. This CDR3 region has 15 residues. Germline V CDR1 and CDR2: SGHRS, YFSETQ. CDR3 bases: TGCGCCAGCAGTCGTGACAGGGCGAGCTCCTACGAGCAGTACTTC. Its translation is CASSRDRASSYEQYF.

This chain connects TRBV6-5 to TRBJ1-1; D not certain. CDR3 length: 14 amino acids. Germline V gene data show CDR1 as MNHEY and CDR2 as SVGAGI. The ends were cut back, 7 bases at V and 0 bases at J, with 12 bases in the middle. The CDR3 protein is CASTQHGLNTEAFF. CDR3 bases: TGTGCCAGCACTCAACACGGTTTGAACACTGAAGCTTTCTTT.

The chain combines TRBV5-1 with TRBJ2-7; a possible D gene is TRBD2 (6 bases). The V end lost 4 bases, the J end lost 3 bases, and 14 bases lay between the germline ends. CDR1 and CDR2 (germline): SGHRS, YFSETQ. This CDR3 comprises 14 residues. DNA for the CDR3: TGCGCCAGCAGCGGGGGGAATCTAAACTACGAGCAGTACTTC. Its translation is CASSGGNLNYEQYF.

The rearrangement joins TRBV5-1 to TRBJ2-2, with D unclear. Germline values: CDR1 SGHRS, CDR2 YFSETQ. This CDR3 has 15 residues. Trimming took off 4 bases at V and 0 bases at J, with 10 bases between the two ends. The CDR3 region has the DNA TGCGCCAGCAGCCCGACGCAGGCGAACACCGGGGAGCTGTTTTTT. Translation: CASSPTQANTGELFF.

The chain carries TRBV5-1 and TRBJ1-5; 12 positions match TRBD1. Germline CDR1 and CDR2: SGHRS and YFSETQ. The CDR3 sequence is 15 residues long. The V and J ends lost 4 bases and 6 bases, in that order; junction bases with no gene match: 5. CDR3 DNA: TGCGCCAGCAGCAAGGGACAGGGGGCGGGTCAGCCCCAGCATTTT. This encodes CASSKGQGAGQPQHF.

The CDR3 coding sequence is TGTGCCAGCAGCTTAGATTTCCAGGGTCGGATTTGCGGCTACACCTTC. This codes for CASSLDFQGRICGYTF. This chain uses TRBV11-2 with TRBJ1-2; D is possibly TRBD1 (5 bases). This CDR3 is built from 16 residues. V was shortened by 0 bases and J by 8 bases, with 19 bases between the two germline ends. Germline values: CDR1 SGHAT, CDR2 FQNNGV.

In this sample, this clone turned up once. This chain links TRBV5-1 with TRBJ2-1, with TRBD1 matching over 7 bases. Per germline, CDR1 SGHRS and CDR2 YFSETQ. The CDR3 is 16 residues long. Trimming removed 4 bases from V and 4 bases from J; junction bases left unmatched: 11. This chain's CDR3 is CASSAQTGPLYNEQFF. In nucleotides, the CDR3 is TGCGCCAGCAGCGCACAGACAGGGCCACTTTACAATGAGCAGTTCTTC.

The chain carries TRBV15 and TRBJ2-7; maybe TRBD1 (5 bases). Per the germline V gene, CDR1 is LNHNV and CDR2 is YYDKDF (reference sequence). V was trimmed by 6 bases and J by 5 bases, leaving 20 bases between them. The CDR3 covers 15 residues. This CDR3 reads CATRNQGTKANEQYF. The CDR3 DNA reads TGTGCCACCAGAAATCAGGGTACGAAAGCCAACGAGCAGTACTTC.

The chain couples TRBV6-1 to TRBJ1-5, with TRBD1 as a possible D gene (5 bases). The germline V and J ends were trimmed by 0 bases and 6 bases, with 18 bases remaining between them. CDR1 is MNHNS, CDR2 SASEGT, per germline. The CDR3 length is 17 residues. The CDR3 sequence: CASSEALRGPDSQPQHF. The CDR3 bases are TGTGCCAGCAGTGAAGCGCTTCGGGGACCGGATAGTCAGCCCCAGCATTTT.

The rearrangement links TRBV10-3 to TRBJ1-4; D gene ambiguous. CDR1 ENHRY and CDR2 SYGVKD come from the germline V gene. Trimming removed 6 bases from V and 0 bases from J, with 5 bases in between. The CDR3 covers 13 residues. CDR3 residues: CAIRDATNEKLFF. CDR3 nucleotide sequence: TGTGCCATCAGGGACGCAACTAATGAAAAACTGTTTTTT.

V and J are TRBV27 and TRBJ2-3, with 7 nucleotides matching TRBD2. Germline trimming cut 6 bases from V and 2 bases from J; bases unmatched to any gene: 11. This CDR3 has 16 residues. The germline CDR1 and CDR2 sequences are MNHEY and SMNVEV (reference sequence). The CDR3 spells CASRTYSSGNTDTQYF. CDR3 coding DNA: TGTGCCAGCAGGACATATTCTAGCGGAAACACAGATACGCAGTATTTT.

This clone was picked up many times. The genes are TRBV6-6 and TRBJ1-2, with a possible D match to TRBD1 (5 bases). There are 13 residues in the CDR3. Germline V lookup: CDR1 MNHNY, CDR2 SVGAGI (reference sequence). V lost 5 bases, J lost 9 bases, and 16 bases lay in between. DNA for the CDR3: TGTGCCAGCAGTGACACACAGGTCGGAAGCTACACCTTC. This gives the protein CASSDTQVGSYTF.

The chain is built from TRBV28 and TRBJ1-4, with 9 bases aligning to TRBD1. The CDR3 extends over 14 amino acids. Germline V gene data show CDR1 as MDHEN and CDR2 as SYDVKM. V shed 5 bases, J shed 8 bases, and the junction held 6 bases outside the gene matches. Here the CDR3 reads CASSPGTGREKLFF. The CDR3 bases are TGTGCCAGCAGTCCCGGGACAGGGAGGGAAAAACTGTTTTTT. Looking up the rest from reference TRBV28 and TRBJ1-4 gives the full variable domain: DVKVTQSSRYLVKRTGEKVFLECVQDMDHENMFWYRQDPGLGLRLIYFSYDVKMKEKGDIPEGYSVSREKKERFSLILESASTNQTSMYLCASSPGTGREKLFFGSGTQLSVL.

The chain's CDR3 is CASSYAYSYEQYF. DNA of the CDR3: TGTGCCAGCAGTTATGCCTACTCCTACGAGCAGTACTTC. The J gene is TRBJ2-7, the V gene TRBV6-6; no clear D. Per the germline V gene, CDR1 is MNHNY and CDR2 is SVGAGI (reference sequence). This CDR3 comprises 13 residues. Deletions cut 3 bases from V and 0 bases from J, with 6 bases between.

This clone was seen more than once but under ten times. Here the CDR3 reads CASSSRTSYEQYF. CDR3 in DNA: TGTGCCAGCAGCTCCCGGACGTCCTACGAGCAGTACTTC. This chain uses TRBV11-3 with TRBJ2-7; D remains ambiguous. Trimming removed 4 bases from V and 1 base from J, with 8 bases in between. There are 13 residues in the CDR3. From germline, CDR1 is SGHNT and CDR2 YENEEA.

The CDR3: CSVAEGEGITEAFF. As DNA, the CDR3 is TGCAGCGTTGCAGAGGGGGAGGGGATCACTGAAGCTTTCTTT. The chain recombines TRBV29-1 with TRBJ1-1; tentative D call: TRBD1 (6 bases). CDR3 length: 14 residues. Trimming shortened V by 4 bases and J by 4 bases, and 16 bases separated the two germline ends. CDR1 and CDR2 (germline): SQVTM, ANQGSEA.

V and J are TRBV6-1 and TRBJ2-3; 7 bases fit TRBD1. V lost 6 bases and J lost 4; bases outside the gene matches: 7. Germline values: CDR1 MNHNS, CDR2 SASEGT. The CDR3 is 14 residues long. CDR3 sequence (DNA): TGTGCCAGCAGGAGGGGCAGGGGGTCAGATACGCAGTATTTT. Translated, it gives CASRRGRGSDTQYF.

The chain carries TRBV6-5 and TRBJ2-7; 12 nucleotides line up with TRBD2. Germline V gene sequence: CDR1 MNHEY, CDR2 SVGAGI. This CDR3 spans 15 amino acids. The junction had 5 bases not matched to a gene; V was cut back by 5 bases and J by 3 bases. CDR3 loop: CASSPTSGGHYEQYF. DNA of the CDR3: TGTGCCAGCAGTCCGACTAGCGGGGGCCACTACGAGCAGTACTTC.

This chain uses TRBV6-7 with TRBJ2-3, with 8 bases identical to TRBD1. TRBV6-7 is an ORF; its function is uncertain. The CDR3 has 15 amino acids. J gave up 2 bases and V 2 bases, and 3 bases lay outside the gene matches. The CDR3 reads CASSYRTGTTDTQYF. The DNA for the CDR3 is TGTGCCAGCAGTTACAGGACAGGGACCACAGATACGCAGTATTTT.

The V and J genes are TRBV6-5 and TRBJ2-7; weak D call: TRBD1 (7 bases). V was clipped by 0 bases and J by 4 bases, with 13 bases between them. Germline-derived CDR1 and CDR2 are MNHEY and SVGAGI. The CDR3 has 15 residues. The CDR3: CASSYSNRGGYEQYF. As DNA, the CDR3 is TGTGCCAGCAGTTACTCGAACAGGGGAGGATACGAGCAGTACTTC.

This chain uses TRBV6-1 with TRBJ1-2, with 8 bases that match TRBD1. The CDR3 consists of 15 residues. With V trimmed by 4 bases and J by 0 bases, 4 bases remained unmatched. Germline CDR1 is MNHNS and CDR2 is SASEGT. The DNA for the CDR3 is TGTGCCAGCAGTGTCCCAGGGGGCCCTAACTATGGCTACACCTTC. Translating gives CASSVPGGPNYGYTF.

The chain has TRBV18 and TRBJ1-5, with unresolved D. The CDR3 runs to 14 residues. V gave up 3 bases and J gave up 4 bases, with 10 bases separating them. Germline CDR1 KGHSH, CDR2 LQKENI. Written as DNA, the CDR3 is TGTGCCAGCTCACCGAACGACGGGAATCAGCCCCAGCATTTT. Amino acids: CASSPNDGNQPQHF. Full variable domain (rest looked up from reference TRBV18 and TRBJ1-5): NAGVMQNPRHLVRRRGQEARLRCSPMKGHSHVYWYRQLPEEGLKFMVYLQKENIIDESGMPKERFSAEFPKEGPSILRIQQVVRGDSAAYFCASSPNDGNQPQHFGDGTRLSIL.

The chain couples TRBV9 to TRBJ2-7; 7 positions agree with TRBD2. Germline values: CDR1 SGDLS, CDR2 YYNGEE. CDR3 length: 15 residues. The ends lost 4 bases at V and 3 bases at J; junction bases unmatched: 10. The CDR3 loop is CASSTRLAQNYEQYF. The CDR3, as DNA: TGTGCCAGCAGCACCCGACTAGCCCAAAACTACGAGCAGTACTTC.